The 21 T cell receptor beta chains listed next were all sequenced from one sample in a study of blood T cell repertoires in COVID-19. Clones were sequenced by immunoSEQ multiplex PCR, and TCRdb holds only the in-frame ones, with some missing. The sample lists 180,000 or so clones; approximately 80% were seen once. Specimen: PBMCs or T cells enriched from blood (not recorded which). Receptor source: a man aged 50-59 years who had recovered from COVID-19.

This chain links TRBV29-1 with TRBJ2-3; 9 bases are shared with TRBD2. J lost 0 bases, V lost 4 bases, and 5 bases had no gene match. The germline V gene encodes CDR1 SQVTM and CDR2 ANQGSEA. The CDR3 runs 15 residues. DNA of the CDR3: TGCAGCGTTGGACGACTAGCGGCTAGCACAGATACGCAGTATTTT. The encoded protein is CSVGRLAASTDTQYF.

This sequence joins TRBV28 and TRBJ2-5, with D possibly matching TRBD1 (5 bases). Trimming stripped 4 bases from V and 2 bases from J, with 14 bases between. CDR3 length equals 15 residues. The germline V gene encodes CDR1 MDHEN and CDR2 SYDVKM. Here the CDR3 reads CASSSKKGRQETQYF. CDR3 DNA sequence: TGTGCCAGCAGTTCTAAGAAGGGGCGGCAAGAGACCCAGTACTTC.

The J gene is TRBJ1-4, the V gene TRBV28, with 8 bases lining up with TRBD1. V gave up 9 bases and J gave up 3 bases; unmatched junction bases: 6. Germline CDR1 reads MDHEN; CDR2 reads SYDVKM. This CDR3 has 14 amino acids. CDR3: CASGQGGSNEKLFF. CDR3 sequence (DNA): TGTGCCAGTGGACAGGGCGGCTCTAATGAAAAACTGTTTTTT.

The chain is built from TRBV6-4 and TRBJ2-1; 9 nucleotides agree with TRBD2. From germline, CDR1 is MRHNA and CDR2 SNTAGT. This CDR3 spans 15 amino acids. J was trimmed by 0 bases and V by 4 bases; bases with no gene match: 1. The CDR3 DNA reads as TGTGCCAGCAGTGCTAGCGGGGCCTCCTACAATGAGCAGTTCTTC. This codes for CASSASGASYNEQFF.

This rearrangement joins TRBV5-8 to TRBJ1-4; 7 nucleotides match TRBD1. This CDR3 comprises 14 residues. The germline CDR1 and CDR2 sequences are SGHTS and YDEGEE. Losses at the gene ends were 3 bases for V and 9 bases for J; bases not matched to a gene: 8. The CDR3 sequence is CASSSNRDSQKLFF. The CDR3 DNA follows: TGTGCCAGCAGCTCAAACCGGGACAGTCAAAAACTGTTTTTT.

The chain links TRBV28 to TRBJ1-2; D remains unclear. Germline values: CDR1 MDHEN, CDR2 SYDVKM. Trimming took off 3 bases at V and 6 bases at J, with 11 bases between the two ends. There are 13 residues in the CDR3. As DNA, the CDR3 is TGTGCCAGCAGTTTGGTGGCAGACAATGGCTACACCTTC. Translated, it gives CASSLVADNGYTF.

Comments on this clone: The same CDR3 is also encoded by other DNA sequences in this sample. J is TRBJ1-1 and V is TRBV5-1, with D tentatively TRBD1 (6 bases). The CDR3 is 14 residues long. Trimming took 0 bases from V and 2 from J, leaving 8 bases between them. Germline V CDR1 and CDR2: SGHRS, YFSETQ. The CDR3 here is CASSLGQVNTEAFF. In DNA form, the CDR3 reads TGCGCCAGCAGCTTGGGACAGGTTAACACTGAAGCTTTCTTT.

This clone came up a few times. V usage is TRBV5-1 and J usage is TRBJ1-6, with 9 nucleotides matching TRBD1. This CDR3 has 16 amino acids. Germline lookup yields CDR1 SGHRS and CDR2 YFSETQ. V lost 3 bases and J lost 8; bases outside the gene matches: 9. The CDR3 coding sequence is TGCGCCAGCAGCTGGACTGGACAGGGGAGGGATTCACCCCTCCACTTT. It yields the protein CASSWTGQGRDSPLHF.

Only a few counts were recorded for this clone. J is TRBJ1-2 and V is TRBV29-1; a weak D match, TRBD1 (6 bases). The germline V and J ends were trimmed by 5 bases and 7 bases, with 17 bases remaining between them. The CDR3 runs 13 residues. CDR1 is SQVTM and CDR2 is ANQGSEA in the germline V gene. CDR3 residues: CSVLQGRAGGYTF. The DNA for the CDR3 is TGCAGCGTTCTACAGGGTAGGGCCGGTGGCTACACCTTC. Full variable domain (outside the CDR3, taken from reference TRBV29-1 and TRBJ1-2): SAVISQKPSRDICQRGTSLTIQCQVDSQVTMMFWYRQQPGQSLTLIATANQGSEATYESGFVIDKFPISRPNLTFSTLTVSNMSPEDSSIYLCSVLQGRAGGYTFGSGTRLTVV.

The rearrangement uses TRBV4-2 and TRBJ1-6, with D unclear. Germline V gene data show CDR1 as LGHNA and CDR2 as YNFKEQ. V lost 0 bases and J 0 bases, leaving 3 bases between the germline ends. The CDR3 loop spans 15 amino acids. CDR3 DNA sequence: TGTGCCAGCAGCCAAGATAGCTCCTATAATTCACCCCTCCACTTT. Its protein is CASSQDSSYNSPLHF.

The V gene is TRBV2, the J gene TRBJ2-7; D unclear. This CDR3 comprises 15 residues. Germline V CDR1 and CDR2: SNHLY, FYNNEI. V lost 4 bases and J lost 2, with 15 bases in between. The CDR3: CASSGSRVATYEQYF. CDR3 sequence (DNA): TGTGCCAGCAGTGGCTCTCGGGTAGCAACCTACGAGCAGTACTTC.

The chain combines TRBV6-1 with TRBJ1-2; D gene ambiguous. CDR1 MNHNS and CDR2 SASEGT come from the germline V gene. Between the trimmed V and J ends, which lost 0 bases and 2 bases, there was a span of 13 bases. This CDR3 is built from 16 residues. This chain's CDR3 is CASSEADVARNYGYTF. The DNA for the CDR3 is TGTGCCAGCAGTGAAGCAGATGTTGCCAGGAACTATGGCTACACCTTC.

The CDR3 DNA is TGTGCCAGCACCCCCCCCGGAGTTATGAACACTGAAGCTTTCTTT. Translated: CASTPPGVMNTEAFF. The chain recombines TRBV5-6 with TRBJ1-1, with unresolved D. Trimming took off 6 bases at V and 0 bases at J, with 15 bases between the two ends. Germline CDR1 reads SGHDT; CDR2 reads YYEEEE. The CDR3 runs 15 residues. Supplemented by reference TRBV5-6 and TRBJ1-1, the full variable domain reads DAGVTQSPTHLIKTRGQQVTLRCSPKSGHDTVSWYQQALGQGPQFIFQYYEEEERQRGNFPDRFSGHQFPNYSSELNVNALLLGDSALYLCASTPPGVMNTEAFFGQGTRLTVV.

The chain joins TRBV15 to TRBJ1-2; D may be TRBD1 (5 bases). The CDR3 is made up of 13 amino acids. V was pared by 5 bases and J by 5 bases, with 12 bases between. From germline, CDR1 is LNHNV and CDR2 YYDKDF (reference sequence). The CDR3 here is CATSGIRDYGYTF. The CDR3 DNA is TGTGCCACCAGCGGCATCAGGGATTATGGCTACACCTTC.

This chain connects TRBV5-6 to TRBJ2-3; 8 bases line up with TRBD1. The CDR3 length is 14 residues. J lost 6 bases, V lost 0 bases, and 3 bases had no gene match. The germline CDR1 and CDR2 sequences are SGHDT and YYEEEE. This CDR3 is CASSLGQGRDTQYF. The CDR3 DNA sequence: TGTGCCAGCAGCTTGGGACAGGGGAGGGATACGCAGTATTTT.

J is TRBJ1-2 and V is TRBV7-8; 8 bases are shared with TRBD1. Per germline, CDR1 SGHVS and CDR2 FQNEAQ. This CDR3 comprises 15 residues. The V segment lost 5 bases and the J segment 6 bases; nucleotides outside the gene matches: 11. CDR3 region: CASSLTSTGVDGYTF. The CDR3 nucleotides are TGTGCCAGCAGCCTAACCTCGACAGGGGTGGATGGCTACACCTTC. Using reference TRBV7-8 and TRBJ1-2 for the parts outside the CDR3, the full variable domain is GAGVSQSPRYKVAKRGQDVALRCDPISGHVSLFWYQQALGQGPEFLTYFQNEAQLDKSGLPSDRFFAERPEGSVSTLKIQRTQQEDSAVYLCASSLTSTGVDGYTFGSGTRLTVV.

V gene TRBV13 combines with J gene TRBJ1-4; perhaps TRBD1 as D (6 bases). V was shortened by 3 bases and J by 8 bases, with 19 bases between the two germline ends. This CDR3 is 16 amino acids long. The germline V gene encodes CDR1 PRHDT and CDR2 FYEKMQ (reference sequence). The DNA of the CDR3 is TGTGCCAGCAGCTTCGGTTCAACAGGGTCGTCGGAAAAACTGTTTTTT. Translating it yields CASSFGSTGSSEKLFF.

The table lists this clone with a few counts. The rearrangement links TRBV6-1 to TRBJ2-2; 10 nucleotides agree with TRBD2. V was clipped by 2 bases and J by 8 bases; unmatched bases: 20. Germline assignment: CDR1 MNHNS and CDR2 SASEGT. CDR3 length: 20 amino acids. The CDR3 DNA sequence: TGTGCCAGCAGTGAACGGCCTTCTGCGCTCAGCGGGAGGGCCAAGGGGGAGCTGTTTTTT. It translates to CASSERPSALSGRAKGELFF.

The chain's CDR3 is CASSELGGSGYEQYF. CDR3 nucleotide sequence: TGTGCCAGCAGTGAATTGGGGGGGTCGGGCTACGAGCAGTACTTC. The chain couples TRBV6-1 to TRBJ2-7, with 7 positions matching TRBD2. Germline V lookup: CDR1 MNHNS, CDR2 SASEGT. The trim removed 2 bases at V and 3 bases at J, leaving 7 bases unmatched. The CDR3 loop spans 15 amino acids.

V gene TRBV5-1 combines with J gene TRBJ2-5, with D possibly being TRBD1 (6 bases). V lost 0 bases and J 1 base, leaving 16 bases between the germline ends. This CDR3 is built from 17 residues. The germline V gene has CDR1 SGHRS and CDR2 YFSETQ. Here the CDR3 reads CASSLGVHGTPQETQYF. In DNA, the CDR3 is TGCGCCAGCAGCTTGGGGGTGCACGGGACACCCCAAGAGACCCAGTACTTC. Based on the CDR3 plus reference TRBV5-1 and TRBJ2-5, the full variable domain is KAGVTQTPRYLIKTRGQQVTLSCSPISGHRSVSWYQQTPGQGLQFLFEYFSETQRNKGNFPGRFSGRQFSNSRSEMNVSTLELGDSALYLCASSLGVHGTPQETQYFGPGTRLLVL.

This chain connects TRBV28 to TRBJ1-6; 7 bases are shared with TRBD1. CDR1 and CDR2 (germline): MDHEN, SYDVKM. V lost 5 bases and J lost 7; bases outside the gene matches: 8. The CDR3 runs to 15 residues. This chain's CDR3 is CASSPDRVGNSPLHF. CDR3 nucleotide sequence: TGTGCCAGCAGTCCTGACAGGGTTGGGAATTCACCCCTCCACTTT.